This T cell receptor (beta chain) came from a study of PD-1 blockade in mismatch repair-deficient tumors. About the study: All were previously treated, progressing patients with about 11 mismatch repair-deficient cancer types.

The TCR-sequenced patients were three responders to pembrolizumab. CDR3 size: 15 residues. In germline, CDR1 is SEHNR, CDR2 FQNEAQ (reference sequence). V shed 5 bases, J shed 2 bases, and the junction held 5 bases outside the gene matches. Clones were sequenced by immunoSEQ multiplex PCR, and TCRdb holds only the in-frame ones, with some missing. The sample holds about 25,000 clones, less than 85% seen once. Sample: PBMCs, taken before pembrolizumab treatment. This clonotype originated in an adult with mismatch repair-deficient cancer. The V call is TRBV7-9, the J call TRBJ1-1, with 10 bases matching TRBD1. CDR3 loop: CASSLRDRGNTEAFF. The DNA of the CDR3 is TGTGCCAGCAGCCTCCGGGACAGGGGCAACACTGAAGCTTTCTTT.